The clone carrying this T cell receptor beta chain has ten or more counts. The antigen remains undetermined. The data belong to a study of identical twins. Template switching supplied a universal primer site; unique molecular identifiers were carried on the cDNA. MiXCR was run by TCRdb on the 5' RACE reads, yielding one entry per CDR3 protein. The profile shows hundreds of thousands of distinct CDR3 sequences, under 9% of them singletons. Notes on the study in general: Researchers caution that invariant MAIT and iNKT cells could partly confound zero-insertion analyses. Twins' excess sharing was less marked for out-of-frame beta sequences.

These records were also assigned to another study, of yellow fever vaccine responses in identical twins.

Sequencing was performed on memory (CD45RO+) T cells sorted from blood. The receptor comes from a young woman in good health.

As DNA, the CDR3 is TGTGCCAGCAGCCAAGGTGCGCAACCTGCGGGTCAGCCCCAGCATTTT. The encoded protein is CASSQGAQPAGQPQHF. The V call is TRBV3-1, the J call TRBJ1-5; D not resolved. The CDR3 runs 16 residues. The germline V gene encodes CDR1 LGHDT and CDR2 YNNKEL (reference sequence). Trimming stripped 1 base from V and 6 bases from J, with 16 bases between.